Listed here is a single TCR beta chain. Antigen specificity is unknown. Amplified TCR beta CDR3 regions came from RNA transcripts. First-round RT-PCR of the TCR CDR3 relied on the HTBI primer set. TCRdb fed the multiplex PCR reads into MiXCR, producing one record per CDR3 protein. The sample gives around 340,000 distinct CDR3 sequences, 15% to 20% of which show up once; 34% is in the top ten. The source of the sample is a study of T cells in Graves' hyperthyroidism and ophthalmopathy. Broader study findings: Most thyroid clonotypes expanded above 0.001 appeared in blood too.

The CDR3 length is 16 residues. The V gene end was trimmed by 3 bases and the J gene end by 2 bases; junction bases not matched to a gene: 8. Germline V gene data show CDR1 as SGHTS and CDR2 as YDEGEE. Before ophthalmopathy appeared, progressors gave blood at initial hyperthyroidism diagnosis. The PBMCs were sourced from fresh peripheral blood (around 9.9 ml). V is TRBV5-8 and J is TRBJ2-3; TRBD1 aligns across 8 bases. The clonotype was recovered from a young woman with Graves' hyperthyroidism that later progressed to Graves' ophthalmopathy. Sequenced: blood. DNA for the CDR3: TGTGCCAGCAGCTACAGGGGGGTCCACATCACAGATACGCAGTATTTT. It yields the protein CASSYRGVHITDTQYF.